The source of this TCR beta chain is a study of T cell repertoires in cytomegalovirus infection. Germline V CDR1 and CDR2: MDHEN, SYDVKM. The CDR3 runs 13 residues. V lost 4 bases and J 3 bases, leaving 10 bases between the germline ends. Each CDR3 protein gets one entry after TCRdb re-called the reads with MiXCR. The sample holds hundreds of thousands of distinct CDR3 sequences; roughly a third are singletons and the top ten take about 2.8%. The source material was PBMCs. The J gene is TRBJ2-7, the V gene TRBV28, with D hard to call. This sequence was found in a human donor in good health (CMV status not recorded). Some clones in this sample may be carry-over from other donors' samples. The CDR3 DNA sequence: TGTGCCAGCAGTTCGGCAGCACTCTACGAGCAGTACTTC. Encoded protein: CASSSAALYEQYF.